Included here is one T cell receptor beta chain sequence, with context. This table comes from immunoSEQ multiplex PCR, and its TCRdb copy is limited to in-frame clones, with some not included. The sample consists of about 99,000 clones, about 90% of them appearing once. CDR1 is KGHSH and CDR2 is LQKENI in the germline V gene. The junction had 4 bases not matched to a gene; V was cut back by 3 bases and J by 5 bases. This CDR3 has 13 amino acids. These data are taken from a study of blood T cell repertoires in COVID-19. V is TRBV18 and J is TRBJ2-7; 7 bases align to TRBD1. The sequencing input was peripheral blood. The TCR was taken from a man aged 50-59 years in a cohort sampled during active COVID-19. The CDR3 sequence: CASSPGTVNEQYV. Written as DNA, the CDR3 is TGTGCCAGCTCACCTGGGACAGTAAACGAGCAGTACGTC.